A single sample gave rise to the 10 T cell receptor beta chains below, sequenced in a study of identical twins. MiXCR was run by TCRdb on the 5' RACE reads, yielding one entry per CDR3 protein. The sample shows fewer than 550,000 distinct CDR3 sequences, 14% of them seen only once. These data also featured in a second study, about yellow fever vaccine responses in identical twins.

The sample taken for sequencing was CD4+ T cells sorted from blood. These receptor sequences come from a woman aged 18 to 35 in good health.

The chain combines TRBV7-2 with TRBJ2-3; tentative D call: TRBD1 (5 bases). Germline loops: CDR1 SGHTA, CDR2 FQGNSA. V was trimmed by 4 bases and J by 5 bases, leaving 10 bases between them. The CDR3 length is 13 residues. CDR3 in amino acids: CASSSQGIDTQYF. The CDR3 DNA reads TGTGCCAGCAGCTCCCAGGGAATAGATACGCAGTATTTT.

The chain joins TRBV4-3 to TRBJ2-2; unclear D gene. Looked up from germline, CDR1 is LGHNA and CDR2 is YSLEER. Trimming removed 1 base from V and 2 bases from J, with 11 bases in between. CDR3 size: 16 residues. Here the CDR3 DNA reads TGCGCCAGCAGCCAAGTGCCCACGGTAAACACCGGGGAGCTGTTTTTT. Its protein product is CASSQVPTVNTGELFF.

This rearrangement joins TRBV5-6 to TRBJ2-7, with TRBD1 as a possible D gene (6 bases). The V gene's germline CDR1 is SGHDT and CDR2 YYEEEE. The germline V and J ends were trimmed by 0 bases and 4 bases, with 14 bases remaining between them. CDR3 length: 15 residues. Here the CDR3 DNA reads TGTGCCAGCAGCTTGGTTGCAGGGGCAGTGTACGAGCAGTACTTC. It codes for CASSLVAGAVYEQYF.

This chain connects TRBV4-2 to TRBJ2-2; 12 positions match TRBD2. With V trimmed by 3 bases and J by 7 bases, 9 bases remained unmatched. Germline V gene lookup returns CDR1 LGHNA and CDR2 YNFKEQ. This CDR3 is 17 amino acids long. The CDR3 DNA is TGTGCCAGCAGCCATGCTAGCGGGGGGGCCCCGGTCGGGGAGCTGTTTTTT. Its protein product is CASSHASGGAPVGELFF.

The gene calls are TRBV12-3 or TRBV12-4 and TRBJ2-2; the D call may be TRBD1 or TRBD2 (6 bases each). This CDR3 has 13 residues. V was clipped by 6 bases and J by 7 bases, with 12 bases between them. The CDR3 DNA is TGTGCCAGCAGGAACAGGGAGGTCGGGGAGCTGTTTTTT. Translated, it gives CASRNREVGELFF.

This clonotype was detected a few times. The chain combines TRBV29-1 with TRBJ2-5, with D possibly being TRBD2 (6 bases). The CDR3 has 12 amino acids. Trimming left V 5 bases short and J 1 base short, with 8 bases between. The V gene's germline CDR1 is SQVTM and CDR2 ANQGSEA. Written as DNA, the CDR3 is TGCAGCGTTTTTAGCGGCCAAGAGACCCAGTACTTC. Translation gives CSVFSGQETQYF.

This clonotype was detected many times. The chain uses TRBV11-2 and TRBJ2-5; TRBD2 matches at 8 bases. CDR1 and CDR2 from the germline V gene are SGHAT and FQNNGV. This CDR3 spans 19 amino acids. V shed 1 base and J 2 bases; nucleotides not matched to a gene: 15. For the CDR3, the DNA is TGTGCCAGCAGCTTAGGTGTTCGGGGGGCGGGAGGAACGCAAGAGACCCAGTACTTC. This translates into CASSLGVRGAGGTQETQYF.

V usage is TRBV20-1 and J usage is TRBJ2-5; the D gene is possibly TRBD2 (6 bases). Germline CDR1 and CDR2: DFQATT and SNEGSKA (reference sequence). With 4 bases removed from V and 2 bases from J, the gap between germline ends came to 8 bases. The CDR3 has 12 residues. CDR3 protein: CSANGGQETQYF. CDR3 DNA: TGCAGTGCTAATGGGGGGCAAGAGACCCAGTACTTC.

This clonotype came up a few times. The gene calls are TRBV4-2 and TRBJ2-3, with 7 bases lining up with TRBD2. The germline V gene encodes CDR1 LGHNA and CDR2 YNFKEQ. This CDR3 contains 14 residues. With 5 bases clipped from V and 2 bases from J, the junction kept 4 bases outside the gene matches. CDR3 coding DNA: TGTGCCAGCAGCAACGGACTAGTCACAGATACGCAGTATTTT. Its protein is CASSNGLVTDTQYF.

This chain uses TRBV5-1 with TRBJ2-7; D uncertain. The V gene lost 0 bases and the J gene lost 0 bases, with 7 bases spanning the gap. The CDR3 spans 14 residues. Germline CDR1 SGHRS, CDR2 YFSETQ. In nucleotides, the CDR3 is TGCGCCAGCAGCTTGGGCATACCCTCCTACGAGCAGTACTTC. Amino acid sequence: CASSLGIPSYEQYF.